Listed below are T cell receptor beta chains from one sample, sequenced in a study of blood T cell repertoires in COVID-19. Assay: immunoSEQ multiplex PCR; the TCRdb copy retains only in-frame clones and omits some. The data show a few hundred thousand clones, 70% to 90% seen once. Sequenced material: peripheral blood. The receptors derive from a woman aged 18-29 years who had recovered from COVID-19. Each CDR3 is given with its conserved first and last residue. D genes are given only for firm matches. Rows may omit the clone size; those that give it use once, few, many or a size class.

size	V	J	D	length	DNA	CDR3
.	TRBV7-9	TRBJ1-3	TRBD1	15	TGTGCCAGCACTTCAGGACAGGCGGAGGGAAACACCATATATTTT	CASTSGQAEGNTIYF
once	TRBV7-3	TRBJ2-3	TRBD2	13	TGTGCCAGCAGCCCGGGACTAGCAGATACGCAGTATTTT	CASSPGLADTQYF
.	TRBV5-6	TRBJ1-2	.	15	TGTGCCAGCAGCTTATTAAGCCCAACTTCCTATGGCTACACCTTC	CASSLLSPTSYGYTF
.	TRBV30	TRBJ2-1	TRBD2	14	TGTGCCTGGACGGTACTAGCGGGAGGCGGTGAGCAGTTCTTC	CAWTVLAGGGEQFF
.	TRBV10-3	TRBJ1-2	.	12	TGTGCCATCAGTATTCCAGGTTATGGCTACACCTTC	CAISIPGYGYTF
.	TRBV9	TRBJ2-7	TRBD2	16	TGTGCCAGCAGCGTTTATCCGGGACTAGCGTCCTACGAGCAGTACTTC	CASSVYPGLASYEQYF
.	TRBV7-3	TRBJ2-1	TRBD2	18	TGTGCCAGCAGCTTAGGCACTAGCGGGAGGGGACGGTCAGCTGAGCAGTTCTTC	CASSLGTSGRGRSAEQFF
.	TRBV12-3/TRBV12-4	TRBJ2-1	TRBD2	12	TGTGCCAGCAGCACCCGACTAGCCGAGCAGTTCTTC	CASSTRLAEQFF
once	TRBV27	TRBJ1-1	.	14	TGTGCCAGCAGTTTTCGGGACACGAACACTGAAGCTTTCTTT	CASSFRDTNTEAFF
few	TRBV10-3	TRBJ2-1	TRBD2	20	TGTGCCATCAGTACTATACCCCCGACTAGCGGGAGGGCCCAGGGCAATGAGCAGTTCTTC	CAISTIPPTSGRAQGNEQFF
.	TRBV5-1	TRBJ1-2	TRBD1	15	TGCGCCAGCAGCCTAGGGACAGGGCAGATTTATGGCTACACCTTC	CASSLGTGQIYGYTF
.	TRBV9	TRBJ2-1	TRBD2	17	TGTGCCAGCAGCGCCAGGCCACTAGCGGGAGCTTGGAATGAGCAGTTCTTC	CASSARPLAGAWNEQFF
.	TRBV9	TRBJ1-1	TRBD1	20	TGTGCCAGCAGCGTAGTGGTGTGGGACAGAAACTTTCGGGGGAACACTGAAGCTTTCTTT	CASSVVVWDRNFRGNTEAFF
.	TRBV29-1	TRBJ1-1	.	13	TGCAGTGGGATGGGGCAGCCGAACACTGAAGCTTTCTTT	CSGMGQPNTEAFF
.	TRBV5-6	TRBJ1-1	.	16	TGTGCCAGCAGCTTGATCGGGGTTTACATGAACACTGAAGCTTTCTTT	CASSLIGVYMNTEAFF
.	TRBV5-4	TRBJ2-1	TRBD2	15	TGTGCCAGCAGCCGAAGACTAGCGGGTTACAATGAGCAGTTCTTC	CASSRRLAGYNEQFF
.	TRBV9	TRBJ2-2	.	14	TGTGCCAGCAGCCTATCTAGCGACGGCGGGGAGCTGTTTTTT	CASSLSSDGGELFF
once	TRBV9	TRBJ2-2	.	12	TGTGCCAGCAGCCCTCCGGCCGGGGAGCTGTTTTTT	CASSPPAGELFF
.	TRBV2	TRBJ2-7	.	14	TGTGCCAGCATGGAGGGGCGCGGGAAGCCCGAGCAGTACTTC	CASMEGRGKPEQYF
.	TRBV11-2	TRBJ2-7	.	11	TGTGCCAGCGGGCCTTACTACGAGCAGTACTTC	CASGPYYEQYF
once	TRBV5-4	TRBJ1-1	.	14	TGTGCCAGCTTTCCGATGAGGAAGAACACTGAAGCTTTCTTT	CASFPMRKNTEAFF
.	TRBV11-2	TRBJ1-2	.	13	TGTGCCAGCAGCCCCCGGACACCCTATGGCTACACCTTC	CASSPRTPYGYTF
.	TRBV6-5	TRBJ2-3	TRBD2	15	TGTGCCAGCAAACATTGGCGACTCGGGGGGGATACGCAGTATTTT	CASKHWRLGGDTQYF
.	TRBV27	TRBJ2-7	.	17	TGTGCCAGCAACATGAAGGGCCCACCGGGACAAGAGAGCGAGCAGTACTTC	CASNMKGPPGQESEQYF
.	TRBV19	TRBJ1-6	.	13	TGTGCCAGTAGTATTGTCTCCAATTCACCCCTCCACTTT	CASSIVSNSPLHF
once	TRBV12-5	TRBJ2-7	TRBD1	14	TGTGCTAGTGGAACAGCACAGGGGTTCTACGAGCAGTACTTC	CASGTAQGFYEQYF
.	TRBV7-3	TRBJ2-2	TRBD2	16	TGTGCCAGCAGCTTAACTGGGACTACTAACACCGGGGAGCTGTTTTTT	CASSLTGTTNTGELFF
.	TRBV12-3/TRBV12-4	TRBJ2-5	.	13	TGTGCCAGCAGTTTAGGAGGAGGGGAGACCCAGTACTTC	CASSLGGGETQYF
.	TRBV5-1	TRBJ2-4	.	18	TGCGCCAGCAGCTTGGGCTTCGGTCCCCTACTAGCCAAAAACATTCAGTACTTC	CASSLGFGPLLAKNIQYF
.	TRBV4-1	TRBJ1-2	TRBD1	16	TGCGCCAGCAGCCCTGCCGGGGGGACAGGCATACGTGGCTACACCTTC	CASSPAGGTGIRGYTF
once	TRBV19	TRBJ1-5	TRBD1	17	TGTGCCAGTAGTATCCCGGGGACAGGGATCCGCAATCAGCCCCAGCATTTT	CASSIPGTGIRNQPQHF
.	TRBV19	TRBJ1-1	.	13	TGTGCCAGTACCCCACTTTGGAACACTGAAGCTTTCTTT	CASTPLWNTEAFF
once	TRBV13	TRBJ2-7	TRBD1	13	TGTGCCAGCAGCTTTGGACAGGACTACGAGCAGTACTTC	CASSFGQDYEQYF
.	TRBV7-2	TRBJ2-1	TRBD2	16	TGTGCCAGCAGCCGTAGACCGGGACTAGCGGACAATGAGCAGTTCTTC	CASSRRPGLADNEQFF
.	TRBV3-1/TRBV3-2	TRBJ2-2	TRBD2	16	TGTGCCAGCAGCCTCCGACTAGCGGGAGGAGCGGGGGAGCTGTTTTTT	CASSLRLAGGAGELFF
few	TRBV12-3/TRBV12-4	TRBJ2-1	TRBD2	13	TGTGCCAGCAGTCTAATCCTAGCGGGAGAGCAGTTCTTC	CASSLILAGEQFF
.	TRBV5-1	TRBJ2-6	.	15	TGCGCCAGCAGCTTGGTATTTTCTGGGGCCAACGTCCTGACTTTC	CASSLVFSGANVLTF
once	TRBV3-1/TRBV3-2	TRBJ1-3	.	15	TGTGCCAGCAGCCTCCTCGCAGGGTCTGGAAACACCATATATTTT	CASSLLAGSGNTIYF
.	TRBV11-2	TRBJ1-2	.	14	TGTGCCAGCAGCCAAGGACGGGAGACTCGGGGCTACACCTTC	CASSQGRETRGYTF
.	TRBV18	TRBJ2-7	TRBD1	14	TGTGCCAGCTCACTACGACAGGGTCTATACGAGCAGTACTTC	CASSLRQGLYEQYF
.	TRBV7-2	TRBJ2-3	TRBD1	13	TGTGCCAGCAGCACCGGACAGGCAGATACGCAGTATTTT	CASSTGQADTQYF
.	TRBV9	TRBJ2-1	TRBD2	16	TGTGCCAGCAGCGTCACTAGCGGGATAAGTTACAATGAGCAGTTCTTC	CASSVTSGISYNEQFF
once	TRBV11-3	TRBJ1-1	.	13	TGTGCCAGCAGCTTAGGTTTGGCAGGGGTCGCTTTCTTT	CASSLGLAGVAFF
.	TRBV9	TRBJ2-1	.	15	TGTGCCAGCAGCGTAGAAGCAGGCTCCTACAATGAGCAGTTCTTC	CASSVEAGSYNEQFF
.	TRBV27	TRBJ1-5	.	15	TGTGCCAGCAGTTTTCTGGGACTTAGCAATCAGCCCCAGCATTTT	CASSFLGLSNQPQHF
.	TRBV2	TRBJ2-3	TRBD2	19	TGTGCCAGTGGTGAAGCGGGAGGGAGGATATTTTCTAGCACAGATACGCAGTATTTT	CASGEAGGRIFSSTDTQYF
once	TRBV18	TRBJ2-7	TRBD2	15	TGTGCCAGCCCTCACCCAAGGACTAGCGGGATCGAGCAGTACTTC	CASPHPRTSGIEQYF
.	TRBV29-1	TRBJ2-2	.	15	TGCAGCGTCAGGGGAGAAGGATTTATCGCCGGGGAGCTGTTTTTT	CSVRGEGFIAGELFF
.	TRBV4-3	TRBJ1-1	TRBD1	16	TGCGCCAGCAGCCAAGATTCAGGGGGACTGAACACTGAAGCTTTCTTT	CASSQDSGGLNTEAFF
.	TRBV4-3	TRBJ1-1	.	15	TGCGCCAGCAGCCAAGATAGTTCCCTTTCTGGTGAAGCTTTCTTT	CASSQDSSLSGEAFF
.	TRBV7-2	TRBJ2-1	.	11	TGTGCCAGCTTACAGTACAATGAGCAGTTCTTC	CASLQYNEQFF
.	TRBV27	TRBJ2-1	.	16	TGTGCCAGCAGCCCCATTCTAGGGAGCTCCTACAATGAGCAGTTCTTC	CASSPILGSSYNEQFF
.	TRBV11-2	TRBJ2-7	TRBD2	15	TGTGCCAGCAGCTTAGCGGCGGGAGCGAGCTACGAGCAGTACTTC	CASSLAAGASYEQYF